This T cell receptor beta chain was profiled in a study of shared clonotypes between healthy human individuals. Study as a whole: Three plates were used per donor for CD4 naive, three for CD4 memory, two for CD8 naive and one for CD8 memory.

Germline V gene data show CDR1 as SGHTA and CDR2 as FQGNSA. The CDR3 contains 16 residues. V shed 4 bases and J shed 4 bases, with 16 bases lying between them. Samples underwent the assay at deep level. Only in-frame clones appear in the TCRdb table, and some are missing; sequencing was by immunoSEQ multiplex PCR. The sample has 950,000 to 1,300,000 clones, roughly 80% seen once. Study-wide results and caveats: The authors sampled blood alone, and tissue repertoires likely differ.

A word on this clone: The antigen is unknown.

The gene calls are TRBV7-2 and TRBJ2-2; D ambiguous. The receptor was derived from a man in his late teens or twenties in good health. The sequenced sample consisted of memory CD4+ T cells sorted from blood. The sample's subset: CD45RA-negative fraction. The CDR3 DNA reads TGTGCCAGCAGCTGGGCGGTAAAAGGTGGCACCGGGGAGCTGTTTTTT. Amino acids: CASSWAVKGGTGELFF.